The subject of this entry is one TCR beta chain. Its specific antigen is unknown. No much larger clone exists at a distance of one base, and base qualities are not known. TCRbeta CDR3 regions were amplified from genomic DNA by means of the immunoSEQ Assay, a bias-controlled multiplex PCR. The source study handled its data this way. The number of nucleated cells in each sample was estimated by amplification of reference gene primers within the assay. To quantify the absolute abundance of each unique TCRbeta CDR3 rearrangement, sequence reads were collapsed and filtered. For each sample, productive Simpson clonality was calculated as the square root of Simpson's diversity index across productive rearrangements. This immuneACCESS table, as held by TCRdb, lists in-frame sequences with V and J called but not all clones. Of the missing ones, under half trace to an unresolved V gene in checked studies; the others have no known cause. Clone size and V and J calls were adopted from that table, with D and trimming inferred from the DNA. The sample contains about 180,000 clones, 80% to 90% of them found a single time. The ten biggest clones cover roughly 3.5% of the sample.

The CDR3 runs 12 amino acids, cysteine and phenylalanine included. Only the CDR3 DNA is retained, 36 bases long and in frame from the first base. From a lookup of the germline V gene (reference sequence), CDR1 and CDR2 are MNHNY and SVGAGI. V is clipped by 2 bases and J by 7 bases, and the sequence between their germline boundaries is 8 bases long. Whole blood was collected in K2EDTA tubes by collaborating institutions according to the institutions' own protocols. For TCRbeta analysis, collaborators shipped samples as frozen whole blood, isolated PBMCs, or DNA extracted from either of those sample types. This sample was taken from a study of blood T cell repertoires in COVID-19 (dated by TCRdb to about 2020). Study-level background: The collaborator samples originated in the United States, Italy and Spain and spanned the acute and convalescent phases of COVID-19. The prospective study material was composed of cDNA or gDNA derived from T cells, B-cell-depleted T cells, or PBMCs. The repertoires were made available in a free public database intended to serve as a resource for research on the immune response to SARS-CoV-2. The sample metadata nearly always contained a de-identified subject ID, COVID-19 status, age in years and sex. HLA class I and class II types, where available, came from metadata supplied by the sample provider rather than from assay-based typing. Samples came from the ongoing ImmuneRACE study (first 160 participants) plus 1,254 subjects from 6 global collaborators. The dataset comprised deeply sampled blood TCRbeta repertoires from subjects exposed to, actively infected with, or recovered from COVID-19.

Summary of the overall study and its limitations: The amount of clinical and demographic metadata varied by source and participant and was provided uncurated.

This clonotype was obtained from a man in his sixties with acute or convalescent COVID-19. The chain is made from TRBV6-6 and TRBJ1-2; TRBD1 is perhaps the D gene, given 5 matching bases. The sequencing input was peripheral blood. CDR3 protein: CASSYQGGGYTF. The nucleotide sequence is TGTGCCAGCAGTTACCAGGGAGGTGGCTACACCTTC.